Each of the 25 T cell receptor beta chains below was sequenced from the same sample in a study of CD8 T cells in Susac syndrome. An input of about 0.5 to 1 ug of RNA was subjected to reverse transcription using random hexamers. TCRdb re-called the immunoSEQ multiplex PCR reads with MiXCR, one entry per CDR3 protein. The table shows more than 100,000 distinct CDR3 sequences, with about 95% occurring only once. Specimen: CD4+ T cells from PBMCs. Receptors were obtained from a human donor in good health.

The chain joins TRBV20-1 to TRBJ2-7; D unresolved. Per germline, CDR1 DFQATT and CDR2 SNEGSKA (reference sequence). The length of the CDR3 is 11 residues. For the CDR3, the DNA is TGCAGGGTACTTACCTCCTACGAGCAGTACTTC. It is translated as CRVLTSYEQYF.

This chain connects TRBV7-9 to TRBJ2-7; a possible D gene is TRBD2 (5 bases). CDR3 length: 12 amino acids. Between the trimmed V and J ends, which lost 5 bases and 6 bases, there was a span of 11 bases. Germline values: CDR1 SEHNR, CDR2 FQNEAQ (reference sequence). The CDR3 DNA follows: TGTGCCAGCAGCCCAGACTACTCCGAGCAGTACTTC. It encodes CASSPDYSEQYF.

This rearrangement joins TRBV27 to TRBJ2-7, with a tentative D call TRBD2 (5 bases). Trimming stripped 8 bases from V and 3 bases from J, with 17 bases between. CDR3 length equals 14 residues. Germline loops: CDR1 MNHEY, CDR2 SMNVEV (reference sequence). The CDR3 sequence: CASSNRRGYYEQYF. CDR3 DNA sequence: TGTGCCAGCTCTAATCGACGGGGATACTACGAGCAGTACTTC.

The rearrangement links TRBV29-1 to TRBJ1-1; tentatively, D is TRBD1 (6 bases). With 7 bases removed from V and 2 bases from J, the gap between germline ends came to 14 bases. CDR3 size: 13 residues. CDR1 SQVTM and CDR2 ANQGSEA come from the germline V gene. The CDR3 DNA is TGCAGCGGCTCGGGACACCTAAACACTGAAGCTTTCTTT. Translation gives CSGSGHLNTEAFF.

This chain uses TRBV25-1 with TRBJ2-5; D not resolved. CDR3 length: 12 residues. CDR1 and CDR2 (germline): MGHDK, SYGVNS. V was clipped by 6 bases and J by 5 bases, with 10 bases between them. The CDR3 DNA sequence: TGTGCCAGCAGGGGCCCTAACGAGACCCAGTACTTC. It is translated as CASRGPNETQYF.

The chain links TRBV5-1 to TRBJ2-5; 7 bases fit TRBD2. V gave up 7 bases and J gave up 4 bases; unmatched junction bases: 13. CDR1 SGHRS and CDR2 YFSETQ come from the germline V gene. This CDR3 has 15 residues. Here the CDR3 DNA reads TGCGCCAGCCGCGGGACGACTAGCCCCTCAGAGACCCAGTACTTC. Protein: CASRGTTSPSETQYF. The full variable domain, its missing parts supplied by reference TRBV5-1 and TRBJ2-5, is KAGVTQTPRYLIKTRGQQVTLSCSPISGHRSVSWYQQTPGQGLQFLFEYFSETQRNKGNFPGRFSGRQFSNSRSEMNVSTLELGDSALYLCASRGTTSPSETQYFGPGTRLLVL.

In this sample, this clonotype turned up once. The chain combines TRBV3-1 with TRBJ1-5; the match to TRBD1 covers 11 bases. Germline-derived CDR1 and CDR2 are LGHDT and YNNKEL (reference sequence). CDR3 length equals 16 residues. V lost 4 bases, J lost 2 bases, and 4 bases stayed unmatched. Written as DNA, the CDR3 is TGTGCCAGCAGCCGGACAGGGGGCCCGGGCAATCAGCCCCAGCATTTT. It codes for CASSRTGGPGNQPQHF.

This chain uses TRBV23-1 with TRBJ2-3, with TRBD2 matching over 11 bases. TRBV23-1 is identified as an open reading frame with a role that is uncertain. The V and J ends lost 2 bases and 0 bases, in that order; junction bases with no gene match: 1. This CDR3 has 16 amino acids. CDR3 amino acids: CASSQRLAGSTDTQYF. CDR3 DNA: TGCGCCAGCAGTCAACGACTAGCGGGGAGCACAGATACGCAGTATTTT.

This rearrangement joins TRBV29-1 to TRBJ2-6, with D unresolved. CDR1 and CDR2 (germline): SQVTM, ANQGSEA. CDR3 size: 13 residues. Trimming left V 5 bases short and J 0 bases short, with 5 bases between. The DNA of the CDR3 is TGCAGCGTTCGTGTCTCTGGGGCCAACGTCCTGACTTTC. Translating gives CSVRVSGANVLTF.

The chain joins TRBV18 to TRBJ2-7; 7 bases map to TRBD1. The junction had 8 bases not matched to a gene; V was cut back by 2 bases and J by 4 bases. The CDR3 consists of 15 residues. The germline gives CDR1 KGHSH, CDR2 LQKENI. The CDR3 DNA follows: TGTGCCAGCTCACCATCGGCAGGGGGAAGGTACGAGCAGTACTTC. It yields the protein CASSPSAGGRYEQYF.

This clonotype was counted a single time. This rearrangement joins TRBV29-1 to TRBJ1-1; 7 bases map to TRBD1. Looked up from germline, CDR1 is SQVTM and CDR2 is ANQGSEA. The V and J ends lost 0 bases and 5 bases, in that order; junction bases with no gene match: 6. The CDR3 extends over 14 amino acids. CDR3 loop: CSVEDRQGGTEAFF. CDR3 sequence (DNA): TGCAGCGTTGAAGATCGACAGGGTGGTACTGAAGCTTTCTTT.

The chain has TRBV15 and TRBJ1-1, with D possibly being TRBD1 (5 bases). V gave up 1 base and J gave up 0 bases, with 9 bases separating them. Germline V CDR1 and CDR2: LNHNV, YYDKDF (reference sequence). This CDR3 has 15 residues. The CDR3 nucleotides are TGTGCCACCAGCAGAGGTGGAGGGGTGAACACTGAAGCTTTCTTT. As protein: CATSRGGGVNTEAFF.

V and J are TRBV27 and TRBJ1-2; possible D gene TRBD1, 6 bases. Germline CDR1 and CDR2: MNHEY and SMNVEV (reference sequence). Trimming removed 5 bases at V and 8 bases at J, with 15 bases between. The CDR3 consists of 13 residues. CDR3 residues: CASSGPQGGGYTF. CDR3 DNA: TGTGCCAGCAGTGGCCCACAGGGTGGCGGCTACACCTTC.

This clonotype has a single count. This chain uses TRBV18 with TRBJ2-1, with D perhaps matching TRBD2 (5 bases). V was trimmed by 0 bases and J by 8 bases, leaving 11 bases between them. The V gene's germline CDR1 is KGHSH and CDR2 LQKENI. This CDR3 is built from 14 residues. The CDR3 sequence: CASSPPRATDEQFF. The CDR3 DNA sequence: TGTGCCAGCTCACCACCGAGGGCGACGGATGAGCAGTTCTTC.

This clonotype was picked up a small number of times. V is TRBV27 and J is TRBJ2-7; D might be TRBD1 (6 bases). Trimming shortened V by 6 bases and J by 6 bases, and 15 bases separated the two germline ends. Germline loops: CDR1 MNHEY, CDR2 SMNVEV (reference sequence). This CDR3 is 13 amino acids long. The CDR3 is CASSLDRFVEQYF. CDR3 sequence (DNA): TGTGCCAGCAGCCTCGACAGGTTCGTCGAGCAGTACTTC.

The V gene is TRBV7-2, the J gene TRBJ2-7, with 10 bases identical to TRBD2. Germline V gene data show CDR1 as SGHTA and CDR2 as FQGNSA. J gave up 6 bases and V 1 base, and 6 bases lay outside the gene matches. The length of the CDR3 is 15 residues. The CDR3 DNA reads TGTGCCAGCAGCTTAGGGCTAGCGGGAGTCGGCGAGCAGTACTTC. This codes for CASSLGLAGVGEQYF.

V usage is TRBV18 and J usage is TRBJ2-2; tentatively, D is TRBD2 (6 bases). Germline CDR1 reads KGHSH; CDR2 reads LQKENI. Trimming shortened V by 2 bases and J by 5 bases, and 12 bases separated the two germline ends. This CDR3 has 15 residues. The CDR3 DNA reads TGTGCCAGCTCACCAAGTTGGGACTCTACCGGGGAGCTGTTTTTT. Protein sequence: CASSPSWDSTGELFF.

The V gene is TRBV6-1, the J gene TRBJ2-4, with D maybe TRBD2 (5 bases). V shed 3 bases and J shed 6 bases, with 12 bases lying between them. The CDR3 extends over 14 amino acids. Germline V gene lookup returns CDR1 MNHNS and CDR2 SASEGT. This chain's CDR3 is CASSEEAFGNIQYF. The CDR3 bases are TGTGCCAGCAGTGAGGAGGCTTTTGGAAACATTCAGTACTTC.

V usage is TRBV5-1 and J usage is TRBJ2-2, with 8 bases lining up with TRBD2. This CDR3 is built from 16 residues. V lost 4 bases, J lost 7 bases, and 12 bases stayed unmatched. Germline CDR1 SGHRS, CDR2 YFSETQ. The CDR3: CASSDVAGTGGGELFF. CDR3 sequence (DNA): TGCGCCAGCAGCGACGTAGCGGGAACTGGTGGCGGGGAGCTGTTTTTT.

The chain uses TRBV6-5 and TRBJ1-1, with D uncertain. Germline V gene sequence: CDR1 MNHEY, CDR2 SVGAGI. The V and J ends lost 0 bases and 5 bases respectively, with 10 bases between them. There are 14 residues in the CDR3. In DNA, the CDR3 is TGTGCCAGCAGTTACTCGGGCCCGGGGACTGAAGCTTTCTTT. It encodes CASSYSGPGTEAFF.

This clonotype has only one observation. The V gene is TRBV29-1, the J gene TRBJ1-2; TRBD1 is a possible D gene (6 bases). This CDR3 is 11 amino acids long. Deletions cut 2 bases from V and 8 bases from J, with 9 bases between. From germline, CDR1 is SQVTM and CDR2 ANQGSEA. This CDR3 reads CSVERGGGYTF. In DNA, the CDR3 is TGCAGCGTTGAACGGGGGGGCGGCTACACCTTC.

This CDR3 is CATSDPLAGSTDTQYF. The CDR3 DNA sequence: TGTGCCACCAGTGATCCACTAGCGGGAAGCACAGATACGCAGTATTTT. The gene calls are TRBV24-1 and TRBJ2-3; 10 nucleotides match TRBD2. The junction had 2 bases not matched to a gene; V was cut back by 3 bases and J by 0 bases. Germline-derived CDR1 and CDR2 are KGHDR and SFDVKD. The CDR3 has 16 residues.

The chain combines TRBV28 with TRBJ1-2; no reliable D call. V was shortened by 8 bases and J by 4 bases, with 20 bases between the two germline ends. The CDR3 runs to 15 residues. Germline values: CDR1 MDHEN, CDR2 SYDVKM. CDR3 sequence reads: CASAVVGSPSYGYTF. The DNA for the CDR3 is TGTGCCAGCGCGGTAGTAGGGTCCCCGTCCTATGGCTACACCTTC.

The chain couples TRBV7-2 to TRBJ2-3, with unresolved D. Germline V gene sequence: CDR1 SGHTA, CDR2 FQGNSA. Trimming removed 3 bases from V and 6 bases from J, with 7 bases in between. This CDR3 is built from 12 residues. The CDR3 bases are TGTGCCAGCAGCTTCTACCTGGATACGCAGTATTTT. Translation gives CASSFYLDTQYF. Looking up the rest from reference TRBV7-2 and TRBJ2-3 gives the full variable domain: GAGVSQSPSNKVTEKGKDVELRCDPISGHTALYWYRQSLGQGLEFLIYFQGNSAPDKSGLPSDRFSAERTGGSVSTLTIQRTQQEDSAVYLCASSFYLDTQYFGPGTRLTVL.

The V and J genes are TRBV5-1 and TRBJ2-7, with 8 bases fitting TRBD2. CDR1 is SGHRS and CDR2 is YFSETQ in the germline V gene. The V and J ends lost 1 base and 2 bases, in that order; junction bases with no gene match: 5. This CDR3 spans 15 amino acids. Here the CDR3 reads CASSLFSGVTYEQYF. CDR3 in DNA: TGCGCCAGCAGCTTGTTTAGCGGGGTTACCTACGAGCAGTACTTC.